This TCR beta chain was identified in a study of CD8+ T cells in alopecia areata. Treatment of the sample: oral pan-JAK inhibitor, 5-10 mg twice daily. Peripheral blood and lesional scalp punch biopsies were taken from alopecia areata patients. Losses at the gene ends were 4 bases for V and 4 bases for J; bases not matched to a gene: 9. Germline assignment: CDR1 LGHNA and CDR2 YNFKEQ. This CDR3 has 15 residues. Sequencing relied on a cDNA template that was reverse transcribed from extracted RNA. Data came from immunoSEQ multiplex PCR; TCRdb stores just in-frame clones and leaves some out. The table shows about 190,000 clones, with 55% to 70% occurring only once.

The sequence was obtained from a human donor with alopecia areata. Here the sequenced sample was CD4+ T cells sorted from blood, taken at week 4, from a patient treated with tofacitinib. The gene calls are TRBV4-2 and TRBJ2-5; TRBD2 aligns across 7 bases. CDR3 DNA: TGTGCCAGCAGCCTTGCAGCGGGATGGGGAGAGACCCAGTACTTC. It encodes CASSLAAGWGETQYF.